The 2 T cell receptor beta chains presented below share a single source sample, sequenced in a study of blood T cell repertoires in COVID-19. The data were produced by immunoSEQ multiplex PCR, yet TCRdb's version contains in-frame clones alone and is incomplete. In the table there are 280,000 or so clones, more than 70% of which are singletons. Sequencing was done on a sample of peripheral blood. The source is a woman under 40 who had recovered from COVID-19.

J is TRBJ1-2 and V is TRBV6-6; 8 bases align to TRBD1. Looked up from germline, CDR1 is MNHNY and CDR2 is SVGAGI (reference sequence). V was clipped by 6 bases and J by 8 bases; unmatched bases: 11. The CDR3 runs 14 residues. CDR3 sequence: CASRAGSGQGGYTF. CDR3 bases: TGTGCCAGCAGAGCGGGGTCAGGACAGGGCGGCTACACCTTC.

This clone was seen a single time. The rearrangement links TRBV4-1 to TRBJ2-7; 8 bases agree with TRBD1. J gave up 0 bases and V 0 bases, and 4 bases lay outside the gene matches. Germline V gene lookup returns CDR1 MGHRA and CDR2 YSYEKL. This CDR3 has 16 residues. The CDR3 protein is CASSQDSGQVSYEQYF. CDR3 nucleotide sequence: TGCGCCAGCAGCCAAGATTCGGGACAGGTCTCCTACGAGCAGTACTTC.